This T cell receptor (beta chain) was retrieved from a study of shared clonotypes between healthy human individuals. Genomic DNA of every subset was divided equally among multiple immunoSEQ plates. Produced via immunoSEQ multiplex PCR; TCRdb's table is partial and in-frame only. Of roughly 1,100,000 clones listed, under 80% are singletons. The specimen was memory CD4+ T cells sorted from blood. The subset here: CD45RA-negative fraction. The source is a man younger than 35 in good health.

The DNA of the CDR3 is TGCGCCAGCAGCTCCCGACGAGGGTTCCACGAGCAGTACTTC. Its translation: CASSSRRGFHEQYF. This chain uses TRBV5-1 with TRBJ2-7, with a possible D match to TRBD2 (5 bases). Germline lookup yields CDR1 SGHRS and CDR2 YFSETQ. V shed 3 bases and J shed 5 bases, with 15 bases lying between them. The CDR3 is made up of 14 amino acids. The entire variable domain, with the rest obtained from reference TRBV5-1 and TRBJ2-7, is as follows: KAGVTQTPRYLIKTRGQQVTLSCSPISGHRSVSWYQQTPGQGLQFLFEYFSETQRNKGNFPGRFSGRQFSNSRSEMNVSTLELGDSALYLCASSSRRGFHEQYFGPGTRLTVT.